The 30 T cell receptor beta chains given below trace back to one sample, sequenced in a study of T cells in women clearing cervical HPV infection. Libraries were prepared by immunoSEQ multiplex PCR; TCRdb keeps only in-frame clonotypes and omits some of them. The sample data list over 45,000 clones. Sequencing input: blood buffy coat. Source of these receptors: a woman aged 18 to 69 with a cervical HPV16 infection that either progressed to CIN3+ or cleared (not recorded which).

Comments on this clone: The sequence runs out 3 residues before the end of the CDR3; the remainder is reconstructed from the germline J gene. The chain links TRBV6-4 to TRBJ1-6; the D gene is possibly TRBD1 (5 bases). CDR1 is MRHNA and CDR2 is SNTAGT in the germline V gene. The CDR3 runs to 15 residues. V shed 2 bases and J shed 6 bases, with 11 bases lying between them. The CDR3 loop reads CASSDGQGPNSPLHF. Incomplete CDR3 DNA: TGTGCCAGCAGTGACGGTCAGGGCCCTAATTCACCC.

Points on this clone: Mismatch with germline at one junction end may stem from a read error. The read gets to within 3 residues of the CDR3 end, and the germline J gene fills in the rest. Other DNA sequences in the sample encode the same CDR3. The J gene is TRBJ1-3, the V gene TRBV6-1; 7 bases map to TRBD1. This CDR3 spans 16 amino acids. Germline V gene sequence: CDR1 MNHNS, CDR2 SASEGT. CDR3 region: CASSEFLGGGGNTIYF. The part of the CDR3 DNA that was read is TGTGCCAGCAGTGAATTTCTAGGGGGCGGTGGAAACACG.

A remark on this clone: Sequencing ends 3 residues short of the CDR3 end; the germline J gene provides the rest. The chain uses TRBV2 and TRBJ1-2; no clear D. The CDR3 spans 13 residues. Germline CDR1 reads SNHLY; CDR2 reads FYNNEI. Trimming removed 6 bases at V and 4 bases at J, with 12 bases between. The CDR3: CASRLRFIYGYTF. The CDR3 bases that were read are TGTGCCAGCAGGTTACGGTTTATCTATGGC.

Comments on this clone: The observed sequence ends 3 residues before the CDR3 terminus, with the missing tail filled in from the germline J gene. The chain employs TRBV10-2 and TRBJ1-4, with unresolved D. Germline V gene sequence: CDR1 WSHSY, CDR2 SAAADI. The CDR3 has 14 amino acids. Trimming removed 6 bases from V and 7 bases from J, with 15 bases in between. The CDR3 region is CASSDEWAGEKLFF. Partial CDR3 DNA: TGCGCCAGCAGCGACGAGTGGGCGGGTGAAAAA.

As to this clone: The read comes to an end 3 residues before the CDR3 does, leaving the germline J gene to fill in the end. The chain is built from TRBV19 and TRBJ2-7, with 7 bases lining up with TRBD2. The V and J ends lost 5 bases and 3 bases, in that order; junction bases with no gene match: 10. CDR1 LNHDA and CDR2 SQIVND come from the germline V gene (reference sequence). The CDR3 has 15 amino acids. The chain's CDR3 is CASSFRPGGGYEQYF. CDR3 bases read: TGTGCCAGTAGTTTCCGCCCGGGCGGGGGCTACGAG.

About this clone itself: The observed sequence ends 3 residues before the CDR3 terminus, with the missing tail filled in from the germline J gene. This rearrangement joins TRBV20-1 to TRBJ2-4, with D possibly being TRBD2 (6 bases). The CDR3 covers 14 residues. Germline lookup yields CDR1 DFQATT and CDR2 SNEGSKA (reference sequence). CDR3 sequence reads: CSARDNGWGETQYF. The DNA read from the CDR3 is TGCAGTGCTAGAGACAACGGATGGGGGGAGACT.

A note on this clone: Coverage ceases 3 residues before the CDR3 finishes, and the germline J gene fills in the end. V gene TRBV6-2 or TRBV6-3 combines with J gene TRBJ2-7; the D gene is possibly TRBD2 (6 bases). This CDR3 is built from 14 residues. CDR1 is MNHEY, CDR2 SVGEGT, per germline. Trimming removed 4 bases at V and 4 bases at J, with 14 bases between. The DNA read from the CDR3 is TGTGCCAGCAGTTCCGGGACTGCGATATACGAG. It yields the protein CASSSGTAIYE. The entire CDR3 reads CASSSGTAIYEQYF.

With regard to this clone: The CDR3 goes on 3 residues after the read ends, and that part is filled in from the germline J gene. The rearrangement links TRBV6-2 or TRBV6-3 to TRBJ1-2; 10 bases are a match to TRBD1. V gave up 6 bases and J gave up 3 bases; unmatched junction bases: 10. Germline V gene data show CDR1 as MNHEY and CDR2 as SVGEGT. The CDR3 contains 16 residues. CDR3 DNA (partial): TGTGCCAGCAGGACCGTCGGACAGGGGGGATACTATGGC. Its translation: CASRTVGQGGYYG. In full, the CDR3 is CASRTVGQGGYYGYTF.

Turning to this clone: The CDR3 end lies 3 residues beyond the end of the read and is filled in from the germline J gene. The rearrangement uses TRBV5-1 and TRBJ2-5; TRBD2 aligns across 9 bases. Germline loops: CDR1 SGHRS, CDR2 YFSETQ. This CDR3 has 16 amino acids. V shed 4 bases, J shed 2 bases, and the junction held 9 bases outside the gene matches. The CDR3 reads CASSPRLAGPQETQYF. The part of the CDR3 DNA that was read is TGCGCCAGCAGCCCCCGTCTAGCGGGGCCTCAAGAGACC.

On this clone itself: Coverage ceases 3 residues before the CDR3 finishes, and the germline J gene fills in the end. This chain connects TRBV27 to TRBJ2-1, with 11 bases aligning to TRBD1. This CDR3 region has 18 residues. Germline V CDR1 and CDR2: MNHEY, SMNVEV (reference sequence). The V segment lost 6 bases and the J segment 1 base; nucleotides outside the gene matches: 11. CDR3 region: CASSLRGTGGFSYNEQFF. The part of the CDR3 DNA that was read is TGTGCCAGCAGCTTAAGAGGGACAGGGGGTTTTTCCTACAATGAG.

In regard to this clone: The CDR3 is cut off 3 residues early in the read; its end comes from the germline J gene. The chain links TRBV19 to TRBJ1-2; 11 bases line up with TRBD1. CDR1 is LNHDA, CDR2 SQIVND, per germline (reference sequence). The CDR3 has 15 residues. The V segment lost 6 bases and the J segment 6 bases; nucleotides outside the gene matches: 9. The CDR3 sequence: CASSNSGTGGNGYTF. The CDR3 DNA, read in part, is TGTGCCAGTAGCAATAGCGGGACAGGGGGTAATGGC.

Worth noting for this clone: Read data end 3 residues before the CDR3 end; the end is taken from the germline J gene. The rearrangement joins TRBV10-2 to TRBJ1-5, with TRBD1 matching over 7 bases. Germline V gives CDR1 WSHSY, CDR2 SAAADI. CDR3 size: 13 residues. Germline trimming cut 3 bases from V and 4 bases from J; bases unmatched to any gene: 0. The DNA read from the CDR3 is TGCGCCAGCAGTGAACAGGGGAATCAGCCC. Protein: CASSEQGNQP. The full CDR3 reads CASSEQGNQPQHF.

Regarding this clone: The read gets to within 3 residues of the CDR3 end, and the germline J gene fills in the rest. The sample carries other DNA sequences with the same CDR3. The chain carries TRBV7-9 and TRBJ1-3; D gene unclear. This CDR3 region has 12 residues. V lost 7 bases to trimming and J lost 4 bases, with 8 bases between them. Germline lookup yields CDR1 SEHNR and CDR2 FQNEAQ (reference sequence). The sequenced CDR3 bases are TGTGCCAGCACCACGCAGGGAAACACC. This gives the protein CASTTQGNT. The entire CDR3 sequence reads CASTTQGNTIYF.

Concerning this clone itself: The CDR3 end lies 3 residues beyond the end of the read and is filled in from the germline J gene. V and J are TRBV19 and TRBJ2-3, with 11 nucleotides matching TRBD1. CDR3 length: 17 amino acids. The V and J ends lost 6 bases and 6 bases, in that order; junction bases with no gene match: 14. Germline values: CDR1 LNHDA, CDR2 SQIVND (reference sequence). The CDR3 DNA, read in part, is TGTGCCAGTAGCGTGCGATCCGGGACAGGGGGTCGGGATACG. Translated: CASSVRSGTGGRDT. The whole CDR3 reads CASSVRSGTGGRDTQYF.

As for this clone: The read stops 3 residues short of the end of the CDR3; the missing end is completed from the germline J gene. The chain couples TRBV5-5 to TRBJ2-3; D gene unclear. V was trimmed by 4 bases and J by 1 base, leaving 10 bases between them. The CDR3 totals 14 residues. Germline loops: CDR1 SGHKS, CDR2 YYEKEE (reference sequence). CDR3 amino acids: CASSRVTGTDTQYF. The CDR3 bases that were read are TGTGCCAGCAGCCGCGTAACAGGCACAGATACG.

Of note for this clone: With the read ending 3 residues before the CDR3 end, the germline J gene is used to fill in that end. This sequence joins TRBV28 and TRBJ2-2; 7 bases are a match to TRBD2. Germline CDR1 MDHEN, CDR2 SYDVKM. This CDR3 is built from 15 residues. V lost 7 bases to trimming and J lost 1 base; unmatched junction nucleotides: 6. The covered CDR3 bases are TGTGCCAGCACATCAAGCGGGGAGAACACCGGGGAG. Protein: CASTSSGENTGE. In full, the CDR3 is CASTSSGENTGELFF.

The sequenced part of the CDR3 DNA is TGTGCCAGCAGCTTTCGGGGCAATCAGCCC. This sequence encodes CASSFRGNQP. The whole CDR3 sequence is CASSFRGNQPQHF. The gene calls are TRBV7-2 and TRBJ1-5; D is undetermined. From the germline J gene comes the end of the CDR3, since the read stops 3 residues before it. V lost 3 bases to trimming and J lost 2 bases, with 5 bases between them. The CDR3 is 13 amino acids. Germline V lookup: CDR1 SGHTA, CDR2 FQGNSA.

As concerns this clone: The read falls 3 residues short of the CDR3 end, and the missing part is taken from the germline J gene. V gene TRBV5-4 combines with J gene TRBJ2-3; 7 nucleotides line up with TRBD2. The germline gives CDR1 SGHNT, CDR2 YYREEE (reference sequence). The CDR3 loop spans 15 amino acids. Partial CDR3 DNA: TGTGCCAGCAGCATAGGACTAGTTGTTTCGGAGACG. Its translation: CASSIGLVVSET. The whole CDR3 is CASSIGLVVSETQYF. The entire variable domain, with the rest obtained from reference TRBV5-4 and TRBJ2-3, is as follows: ETGVTQSPTHLIKTRGQQVTLRCSSQSGHNTVSWYQQALGQGPQFIFQYYREEENGRGNFPPRFSGLQFPNYSSELNVNALELDDSALYLCASSIGLVVSETQYFGPGTRLTVL.

On this clone: The CDR3 goes on 3 residues after the read ends, and that part is filled in from the germline J gene. The rearrangement uses TRBV20-1 and TRBJ2-1; D is uncertain. Germline V gene lookup returns CDR1 DFQATT and CDR2 SNEGSKA (reference sequence). The CDR3 has 15 amino acids. V lost 4 bases, J lost 4 bases, and 17 bases lay in between. CDR3 sequence reads: CSATGDTTFYNEQFF. CDR3 bases read: TGCAGTGCTACAGGCGACACGACGTTTTACAATGAG.

As regards this clone: The read terminates 3 residues before the CDR3 end, so the remaining end is supplied by the germline J gene. This chain uses TRBV13 with TRBJ1-4; 8 positions agree with TRBD1. CDR3 length equals 15 residues. Germline values: CDR1 PRHDT, CDR2 FYEKMQ (reference sequence). The sequenced part of the CDR3 DNA is TGTGCCAGCAGCCTAAAGACAGGGGTAGGGTCACCA. Translation: CASSLKTGVGSP. The complete CDR3 sequence is CASSLKTGVGSPLFF.

The DNA read from the CDR3 is TGTGCCAGCAGCGTAGGCGGAGATACG. It translates to CASSVGGDT. The CDR3 in full is CASSVGGDTQYF. The chain recombines TRBV9 with TRBJ2-3; the D is unclear. The sequenced fragment ends 3 residues before the CDR3 boundary, so the rest is inferred from the germline J gene. Germline lookup yields CDR1 SGDLS and CDR2 YYNGEE. The V end was cut by 0 bases, the J end by 5 bases, with 4 bases between. This CDR3 spans 12 amino acids. Looking up the rest from reference TRBV9 and TRBJ2-3 gives the full variable domain: DSGVTQTPKHLITATGQRVTLRCSPRSGDLSVYWYQQSLDQGLQFLIQYYNGEERAKGNILERFSAQQFPDLHSELNLSSLELGDSALYFCASSVGGDTQYFGPGTRLTVL.

Regarding this clone: The DNA ends 3 residues before the CDR3 does, and the rest of the CDR3 is filled in from the germline J gene. V usage is TRBV20-1 and J usage is TRBJ2-1; D ambiguous. This CDR3 contains 13 residues. V was clipped by 5 bases and J by 4 bases, with 12 bases between them. Germline lookup yields CDR1 DFQATT and CDR2 SNEGSKA (reference sequence). The CDR3 bases that were read are TGCAGTGCTCCAACACGAATGTACAATGAG. Its translation: CSAPTRMYNE. The entire CDR3 sequence reads CSAPTRMYNEQFF.

With regard to this clone: Sequencing ends 3 residues short of the CDR3 end; the germline J gene provides the rest. The chain couples TRBV19 to TRBJ2-3, with a weak D call TRBD1 (6 bases). Germline-derived CDR1 and CDR2 are LNHDA and SQIVND (reference sequence). This CDR3 spans 14 amino acids. The CDR3 protein is CASSMRQEGQPQYF. The CDR3 DNA, read in part, is TGTGCCAGTAGTATGAGACAGGAAGGTCAGCCG.

As to this clone: The sequenced fragment ends 3 residues before the CDR3 boundary, so the rest is inferred from the germline J gene. J is TRBJ1-2 and V is TRBV2; D gene ambiguous. The CDR3 loop spans 11 amino acids. Germline CDR1 is SNHLY and CDR2 is FYNNEI. CDR3 DNA, as far as it was read: TGTGCCAGCAGACCAGACTACGAC. Its translation is CASRPDYD. The CDR3 reads in full as CASRPDYDYTF.

Concerning this clone: The read falls 3 residues short of the CDR3 end, and the missing part is taken from the germline J gene. The chain combines TRBV2 with TRBJ1-6; D unclear. CDR1 is SNHLY and CDR2 is FYNNEI in the germline V gene. The CDR3 consists of 16 residues. The V and J ends lost 4 bases and 4 bases respectively, with 14 bases between them. The part of the CDR3 DNA that was read is TGTGCCAGCAGTGGTTTGCCTCAGAGGTATAATTCACCC. It is translated as CASSGLPQRYNSP. The entire CDR3 is CASSGLPQRYNSPLHF.

For this clone: Coverage ceases 3 residues before the CDR3 finishes, and the germline J gene fills in the end. The chain is built from TRBV6-8 and TRBJ2-7; 7 bases map to TRBD1. V lost 4 bases, J lost 3 bases, and 18 bases stayed unmatched. The CDR3 is 18 residues long. Germline CDR1 MNHGY, CDR2 SAAAGT. The CDR3: CASSFPPLPGTEFYEQYF. CDR3 bases read: TGTGCCAGCAGTTTTCCTCCACTGCCCGGGACAGAATTCTACGAG.

The CDR3 DNA, read in part, is TGCGCCAGCAGCCCGGACTTTTACGAG. Encoded protein: CASSPDFYE. The whole CDR3 sequence reads CASSPDFYEQYF. This sequence joins TRBV5-1 and TRBJ2-7, with D perhaps TRBD2 (5 bases). The CDR3 extends 3 residues past the end of the read, so its final part is completed from the germline J gene. Germline CDR1 reads SGHRS; CDR2 reads YFSETQ. V lost 4 bases and J 4 bases, leaving 9 bases between the germline ends. The CDR3 has 12 residues.

Concerning this clone: The read stops 3 residues short of the end of the CDR3; the missing end is completed from the germline J gene. The genes are TRBV19 and TRBJ1-4; D may be TRBD1 (5 bases). CDR1 is LNHDA, CDR2 SQIVND, per germline (reference sequence). The CDR3 is 15 amino acids. Trimming took 5 bases from V and 3 from J, leaving 13 bases between them. CDR3 DNA (partial): TGTGCCAGTAGTCCGCCAACAGGTTCTAATGAAAAA. This gives the protein CASSPPTGSNEK. The full CDR3 protein is CASSPPTGSNEKLFF.

About this clone: The read ends 3 residues early relative to the CDR3; the germline J gene fills the gap. The V gene is TRBV7-2, the J gene TRBJ1-1, with TRBD1 matching over 11 bases. The CDR3 runs 14 residues. CDR1 SGHTA and CDR2 FQGNSA come from the germline V gene. CDR3 sequence: CARGTGGTIREAFF. Incomplete CDR3 DNA: TGTGCCAGGGGGACAGGGGGAACAATCCGGGAA.

Turning to this clone: The CDR3 is cut off 3 residues early in the read; its end comes from the germline J gene. The rearrangement uses TRBV19 and TRBJ2-2; a possible D gene is TRBD1 (5 bases). There are 14 residues in the CDR3. CDR1 and CDR2 from the germline V gene are LNHDA and SQIVND (reference sequence). CDR3 loop: CASSTFPRVEKLFF. The covered CDR3 bases are TGTGCCAGTAGTACCTTCCCCAGGGTTGAAAAG.